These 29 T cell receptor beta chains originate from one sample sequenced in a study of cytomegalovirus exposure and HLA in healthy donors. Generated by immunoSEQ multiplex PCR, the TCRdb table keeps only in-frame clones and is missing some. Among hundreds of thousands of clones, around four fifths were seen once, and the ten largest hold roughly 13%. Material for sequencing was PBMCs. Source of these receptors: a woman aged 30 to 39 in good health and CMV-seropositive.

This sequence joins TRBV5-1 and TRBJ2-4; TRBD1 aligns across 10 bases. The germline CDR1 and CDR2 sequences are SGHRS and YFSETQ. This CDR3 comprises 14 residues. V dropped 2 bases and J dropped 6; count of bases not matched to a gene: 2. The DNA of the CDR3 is TGCGCCAGCAGCTTAGACAGGGGGCTAAACATTCAGTACTTC. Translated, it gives CASSLDRGLNIQYF. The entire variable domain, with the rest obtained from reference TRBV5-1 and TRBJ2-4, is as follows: KAGVTQTPRYLIKTRGQQVTLSCSPISGHRSVSWYQQTPGQGLQFLFEYFSETQRNKGNFPGRFSGRQFSNSRSEMNVSTLELGDSALYLCASSLDRGLNIQYFGAGTRLSVL.

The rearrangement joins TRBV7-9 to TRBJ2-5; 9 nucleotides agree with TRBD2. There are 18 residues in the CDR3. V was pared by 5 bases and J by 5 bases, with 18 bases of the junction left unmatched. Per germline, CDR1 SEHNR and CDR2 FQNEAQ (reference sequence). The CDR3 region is CASSPSPGRREGRETQYF. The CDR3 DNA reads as TGTGCCAGCAGCCCCTCCCCAGGGAGGCGGGAGGGCCGGGAGACCCAGTACTTC. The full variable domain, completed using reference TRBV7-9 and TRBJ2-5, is DTGVSQNPRHKITKRGQNVTFRCDPISEHNRLYWYRQTLGQGPEFLTYFQNEAQLEKSRLLSDRFSAERPKGSFSTLEIQRTEQGDSAMYLCASSPSPGRREGRETQYFGPGTRLLVL.

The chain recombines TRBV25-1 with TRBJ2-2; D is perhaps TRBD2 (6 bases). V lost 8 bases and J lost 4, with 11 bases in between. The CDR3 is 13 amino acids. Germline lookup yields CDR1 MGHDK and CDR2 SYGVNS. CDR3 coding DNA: TGTGCCAGCGCGGGACTCGTCACCGGGGAGCTGTTTTTT. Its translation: CASAGLVTGELFF.

This CDR3 reads CASSPVGGTEAFF. In nucleotides, the CDR3 is TGTGCCAGCAGCCCGGTCGGAGGCACTGAAGCTTTCTTT. The chain uses TRBV5-4 and TRBJ1-1; D is uncertain. This CDR3 is 13 amino acids long. V lost 4 bases to trimming and J lost 4 bases, with 11 bases between them. CDR1 and CDR2 (germline): SGHNT, YYREEE (reference sequence).

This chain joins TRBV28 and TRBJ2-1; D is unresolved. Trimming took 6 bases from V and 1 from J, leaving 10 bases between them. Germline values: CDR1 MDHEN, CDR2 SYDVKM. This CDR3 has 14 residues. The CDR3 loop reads CASSLMGSYNEQFF. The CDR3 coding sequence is TGTGCCAGCAGCCTCATGGGGTCCTACAATGAGCAGTTCTTC.

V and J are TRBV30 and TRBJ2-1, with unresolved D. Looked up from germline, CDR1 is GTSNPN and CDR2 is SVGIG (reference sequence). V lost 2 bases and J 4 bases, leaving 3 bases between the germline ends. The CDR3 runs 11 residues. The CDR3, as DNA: TGTGCCTGGAGTTTGTACAATGAGCAGTTCTTC. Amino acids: CAWSLYNEQFF.

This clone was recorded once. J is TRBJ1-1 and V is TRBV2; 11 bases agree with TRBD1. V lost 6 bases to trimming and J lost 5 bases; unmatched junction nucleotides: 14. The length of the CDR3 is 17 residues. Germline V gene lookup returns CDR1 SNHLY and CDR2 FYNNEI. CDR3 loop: CASSPTSGQGVRTEAFF. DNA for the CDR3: TGTGCCAGCAGCCCTACCTCGGGACAGGGGGTTAGGACTGAAGCTTTCTTT.

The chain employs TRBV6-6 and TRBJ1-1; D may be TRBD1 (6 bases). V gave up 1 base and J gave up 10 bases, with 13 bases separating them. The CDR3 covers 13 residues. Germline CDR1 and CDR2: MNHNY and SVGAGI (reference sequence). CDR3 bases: TGTGCCAGCAGTTACTTGGGACAAATGGGAGCTTTCTTT. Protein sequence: CASSYLGQMGAFF.

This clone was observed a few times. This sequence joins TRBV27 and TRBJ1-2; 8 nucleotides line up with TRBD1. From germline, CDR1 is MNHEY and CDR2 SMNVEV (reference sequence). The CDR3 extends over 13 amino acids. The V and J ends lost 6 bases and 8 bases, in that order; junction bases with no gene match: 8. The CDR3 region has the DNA TGTGCCAGCAGACCGACAGGGGCGAAGGGCTACACCTTC. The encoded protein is CASRPTGAKGYTF.

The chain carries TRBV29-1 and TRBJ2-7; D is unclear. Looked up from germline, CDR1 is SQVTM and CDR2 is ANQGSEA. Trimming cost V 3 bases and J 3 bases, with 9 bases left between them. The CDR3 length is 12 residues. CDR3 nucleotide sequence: TGCAGCGTTGAGGGGATAGGCTACGAGCAGTACTTC. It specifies CSVEGIGYEQYF.

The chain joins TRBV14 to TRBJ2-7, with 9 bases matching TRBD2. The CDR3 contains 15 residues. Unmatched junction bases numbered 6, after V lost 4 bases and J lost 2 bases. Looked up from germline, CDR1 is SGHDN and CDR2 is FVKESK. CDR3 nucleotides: TGTGCCAGCAGCCTTGGGACTAGCTGGGCCTACGAGCAGTACTTC. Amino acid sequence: CASSLGTSWAYEQYF.

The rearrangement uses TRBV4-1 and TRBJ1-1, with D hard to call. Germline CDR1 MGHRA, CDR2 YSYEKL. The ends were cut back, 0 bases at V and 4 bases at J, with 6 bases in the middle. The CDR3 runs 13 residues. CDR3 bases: TGCGCCAGCAGCCAAGAGGGAGGCACTGAAGCTTTCTTT. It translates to CASSQEGGTEAFF.

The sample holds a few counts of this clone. In DNA form, the CDR3 reads TGTGCCAGCAGTTGGGGACTCGTCGGGGAGCTGTTTTTT. It codes for CASSWGLVGELFF. The chain joins TRBV6-5 to TRBJ2-2; D might be TRBD2 (6 bases). Germline V gene lookup returns CDR1 MNHEY and CDR2 SVGAGI. The V gene lost 4 bases and the J gene lost 7 bases, with 10 bases spanning the gap. The CDR3 sequence is 13 residues long.

In DNA form, the CDR3 reads TGCGCCAGCAGCGCCGGACTAGCGGGAGATTTCGTGCAGTACTTC. It yields the protein CASSAGLAGDFVQYF. The rearrangement uses TRBV5-1 and TRBJ2-7, with TRBD2 matching 13 bases. The germline CDR1 and CDR2 sequences are SGHRS and YFSETQ. This CDR3 has 15 residues. V lost 4 bases, J lost 9 bases, and 10 bases stayed unmatched.

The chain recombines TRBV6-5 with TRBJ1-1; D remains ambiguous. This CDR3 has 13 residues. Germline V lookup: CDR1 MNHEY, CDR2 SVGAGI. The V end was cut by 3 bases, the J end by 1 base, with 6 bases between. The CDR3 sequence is CASSYRPNTEAFF. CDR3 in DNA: TGTGCCAGCAGTTATAGGCCGAACACTGAAGCTTTCTTT.

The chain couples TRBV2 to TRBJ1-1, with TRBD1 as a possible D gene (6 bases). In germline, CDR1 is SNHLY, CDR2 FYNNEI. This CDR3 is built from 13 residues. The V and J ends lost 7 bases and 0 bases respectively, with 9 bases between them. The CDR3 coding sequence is TGTGCCAGCAAGGGGGTTTTGAACACTGAAGCTTTCTTT. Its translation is CASKGVLNTEAFF.

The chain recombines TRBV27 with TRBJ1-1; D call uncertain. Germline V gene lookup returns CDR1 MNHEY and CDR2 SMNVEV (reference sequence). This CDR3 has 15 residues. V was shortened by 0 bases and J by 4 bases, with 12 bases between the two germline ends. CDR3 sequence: CASSLSLGLGTEAFF. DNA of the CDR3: TGTGCCAGCAGTTTATCTTTAGGGTTGGGCACTGAAGCTTTCTTT.

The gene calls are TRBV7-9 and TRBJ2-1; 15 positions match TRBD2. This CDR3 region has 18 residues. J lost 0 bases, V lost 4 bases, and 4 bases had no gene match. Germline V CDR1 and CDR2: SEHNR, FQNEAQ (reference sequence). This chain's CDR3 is CASSYGTSGRFSYNEQFF. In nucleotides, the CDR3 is TGTGCCAGCAGCTATGGGACTAGCGGGAGGTTCTCCTACAATGAGCAGTTCTTC.

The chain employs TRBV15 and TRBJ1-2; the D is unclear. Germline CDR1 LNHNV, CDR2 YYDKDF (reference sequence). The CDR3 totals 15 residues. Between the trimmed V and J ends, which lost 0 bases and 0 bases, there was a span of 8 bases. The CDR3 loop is CATSRDVTSNYGYTF. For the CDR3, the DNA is TGTGCCACCAGCAGAGATGTCACTTCTAACTATGGCTACACCTTC.

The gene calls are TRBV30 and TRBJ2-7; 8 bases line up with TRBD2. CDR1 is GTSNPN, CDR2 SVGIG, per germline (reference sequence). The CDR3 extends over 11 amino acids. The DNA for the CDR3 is TGTGCTCTGACTAGCGCCTACGAGCAGTACTTC. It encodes CALTSAYEQYF.

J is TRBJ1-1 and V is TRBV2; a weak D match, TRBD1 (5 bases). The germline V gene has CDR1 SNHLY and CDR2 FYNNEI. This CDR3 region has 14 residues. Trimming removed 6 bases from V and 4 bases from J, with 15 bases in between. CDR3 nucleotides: TGTGCCAGCAGAGCGGATGTTGGGGCCACTGAAGCTTTCTTT. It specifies CASRADVGATEAFF.

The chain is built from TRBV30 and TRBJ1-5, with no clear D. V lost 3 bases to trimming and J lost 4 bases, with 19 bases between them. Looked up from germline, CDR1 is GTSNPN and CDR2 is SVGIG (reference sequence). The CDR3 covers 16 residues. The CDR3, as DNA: TGTGCCTGGAGGGCCCCGGATCGGTGGGAGAATCAGCCCCAGCATTTT. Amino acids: CAWRAPDRWENQPQHF.

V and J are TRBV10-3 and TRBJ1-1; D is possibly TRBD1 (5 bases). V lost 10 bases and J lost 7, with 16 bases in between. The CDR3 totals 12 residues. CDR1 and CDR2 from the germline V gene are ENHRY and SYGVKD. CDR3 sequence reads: CATGTDKGEAFF. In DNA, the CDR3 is TGTGCCACCGGGACCGATAAAGGTGAAGCTTTCTTT.

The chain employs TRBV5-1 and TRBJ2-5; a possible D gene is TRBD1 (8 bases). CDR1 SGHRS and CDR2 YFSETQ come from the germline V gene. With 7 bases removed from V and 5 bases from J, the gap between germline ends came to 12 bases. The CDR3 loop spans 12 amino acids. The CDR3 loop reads CASGQGGETQYF. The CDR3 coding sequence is TGCGCCAGCGGACAGGGAGGGGAGACCCAGTACTTC.

CDR3 sequence reads: CASSRARGDGYTF. The CDR3 DNA follows: TGTGCCAGCAGCAGAGCGAGGGGGGATGGCTACACCTTC. This chain connects TRBV7-3 to TRBJ1-2; a possible D gene is TRBD1 (6 bases). This CDR3 contains 13 residues. V was pared by 5 bases and J by 6 bases, with 13 bases between. Germline-derived CDR1 and CDR2 are SGHTA and FQGTGA.

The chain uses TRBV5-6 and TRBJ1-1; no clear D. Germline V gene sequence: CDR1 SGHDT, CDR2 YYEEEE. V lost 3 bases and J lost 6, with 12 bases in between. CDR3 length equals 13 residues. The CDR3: CASSSRFPPEAFF. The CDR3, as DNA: TGTGCCAGCAGCTCCAGGTTTCCCCCTGAAGCTTTCTTT.

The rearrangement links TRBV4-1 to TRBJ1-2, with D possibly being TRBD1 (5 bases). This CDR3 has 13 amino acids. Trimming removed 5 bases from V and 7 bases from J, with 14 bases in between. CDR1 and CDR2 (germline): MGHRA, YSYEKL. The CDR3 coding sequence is TGCGCCAGCAGCGAACTAAGGGGAGGTGGCTACACCTTC. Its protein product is CASSELRGGGYTF.

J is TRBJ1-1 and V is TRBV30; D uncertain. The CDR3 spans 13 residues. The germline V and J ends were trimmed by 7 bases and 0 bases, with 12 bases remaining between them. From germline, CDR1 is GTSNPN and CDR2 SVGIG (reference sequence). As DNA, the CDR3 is TGTGCCTTTTTTGGGGTTATGAACACTGAAGCTTTCTTT. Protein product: CAFFGVMNTEAFF.

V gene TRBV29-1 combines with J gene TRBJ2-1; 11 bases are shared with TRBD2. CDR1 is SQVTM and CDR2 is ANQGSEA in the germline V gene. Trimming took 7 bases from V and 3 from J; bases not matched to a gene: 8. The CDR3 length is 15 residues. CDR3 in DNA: TGCAGCGCGCCGGGACTAGCGGACCTCTACAATGAGCAGTTCTTC. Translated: CSAPGLADLYNEQFF.